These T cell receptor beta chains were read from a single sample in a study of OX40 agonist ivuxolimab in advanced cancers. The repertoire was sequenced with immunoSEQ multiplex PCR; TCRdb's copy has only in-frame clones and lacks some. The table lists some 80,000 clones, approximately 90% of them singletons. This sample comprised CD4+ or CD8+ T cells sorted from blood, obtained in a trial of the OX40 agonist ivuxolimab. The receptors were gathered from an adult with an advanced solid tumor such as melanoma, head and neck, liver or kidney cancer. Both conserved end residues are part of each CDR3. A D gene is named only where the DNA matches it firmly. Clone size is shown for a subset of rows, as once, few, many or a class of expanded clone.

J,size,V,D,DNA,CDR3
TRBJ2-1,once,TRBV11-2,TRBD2,TGTGCCAGCAGCCCCCTAGCGGGGGGGTATGAGCAGTTCTTC,CASSPLAGGYEQFF
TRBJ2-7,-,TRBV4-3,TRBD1,TGCGCCAGCAGCCAAGATCGAGGGACAGCCTCCTACGAGCAGTACTTC,CASSQDRGTASYEQYF
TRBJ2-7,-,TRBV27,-,TGTGCCAGCAGTTTACGTTGGGCAGGAATCTCCTACGAGCAGTACTTC,CASSLRWAGISYEQYF
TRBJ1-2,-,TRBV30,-,TGTGCCTGGAGTGTAGAGTGGGGATCCTATGGCTACACCTTC,CAWSVEWGSYGYTF
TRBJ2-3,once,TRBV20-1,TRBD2,TGCAGTCCGGGGGGACAGTATTTT,CSPGGQYF
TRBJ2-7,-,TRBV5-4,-,TGTGCCAGCAGCTTCATCGGGGGCTACGAGCAGTACTTC,CASSFIGGYEQYF
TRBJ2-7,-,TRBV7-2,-,TGTGCCAGCCCCGGGCCCTACGAGCAGTACTTC,CASPGPYEQYF
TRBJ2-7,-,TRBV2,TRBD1,TGTGCCAGCAGGGCCGGGACAGGGTCGTACGAGCAGTACTTC,CASRAGTGSYEQYF
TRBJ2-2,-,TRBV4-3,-,TGCGCCAGCAGCCCCTACAGGGCCGCCGGGGAGCTGTTTTTT,CASSPYRAAGELFF
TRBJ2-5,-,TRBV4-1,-,TGCGCCAGCAGCACCCCCACTAGGATGCAAGAGACCCAGTACTTC,CASSTPTRMQETQYF
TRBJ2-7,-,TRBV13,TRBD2,TGTGCCAGCAGCTTAGGTGGGCTAGCGGGGGAGCACGAGCAGTACTTC,CASSLGGLAGEHEQYF
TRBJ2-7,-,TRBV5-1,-,TGCGCCAGCAGCTTGCCCCTACAGGGAAGTTTTTACGAGCAGTACTTC,CASSLPLQGSFYEQYF
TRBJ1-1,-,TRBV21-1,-,TGTGCCAGACCCAAAATTACTAGCCGGGCTGGGGCTTTCTTT,CARPKITSRAGAFF
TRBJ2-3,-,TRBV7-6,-,TGTGCCAGCAGCTTAGATTGGGGGCCTGGTACGCAGTATTTT,CASSLDWGPGTQYF
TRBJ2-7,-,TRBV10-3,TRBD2,TGTGCCATCAGTCGGATAGCGGGGGTCTACGAGCAGTACTTC,CAISRIAGVYEQYF
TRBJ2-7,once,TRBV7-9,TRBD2,TGTGCCAGCAGCCCCGGGGGGTACGAGCAGTACTTC,CASSPGGYEQYF
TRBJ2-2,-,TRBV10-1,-,TGCGCCAGCTGTCCATGGCGGACCGGGGAGCTGTTTTTT,CASCPWRTGELFF
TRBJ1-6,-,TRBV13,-,TGTGCCAGCAGCTCCTTAACCCAGGGCGGCTTTAATAATTCACCCCTCCACTTT,CASSSLTQGGFNNSPLHF
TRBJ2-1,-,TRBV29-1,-,TGCAGCGTTGATGTGGCAGGGACCTACAATGAGCAGTTCTTC,CSVDVAGTYNEQFF
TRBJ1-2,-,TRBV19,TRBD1,TGTGCCAGTAGTAATACAGGGGGTCTTGGCTACACCTTC,CASSNTGGLGYTF
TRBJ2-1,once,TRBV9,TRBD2,TGTGCCAGCAGCGTAGGAGGGCCTAGCGGGGGGATCTTCGGTGAGCAGTTCTTC,CASSVGGPSGGIFGEQFF
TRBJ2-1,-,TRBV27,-,TGTGCCAGCAGTTTAGGGGACCAGGGTCCTAACTCCTACAATGAGCAGTTCTTC,CASSLGDQGPNSYNEQFF
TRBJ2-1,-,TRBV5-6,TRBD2,TGTGCCAGCAGCTCCTTTCGGGGGGGAGATTACAATGAGCAGTTCTTC,CASSSFRGGDYNEQFF
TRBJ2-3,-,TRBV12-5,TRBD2,TGTGCTAGTGGCCTCCTCGGCGGGGGGGAGGATACGCAGTATTTT,CASGLLGGGEDTQYF
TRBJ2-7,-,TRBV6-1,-,TGTGCCAGCAGTGAAGATCCAGGGACTCCCTACGAGCAGTACTTC,CASSEDPGTPYEQYF
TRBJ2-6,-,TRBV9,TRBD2,TGTGCCAGCAGCGAGCGGGGGGACTCTCTGCCCTCTGGGGCCAACGTCCTGACTTTC,CASSERGDSLPSGANVLTF
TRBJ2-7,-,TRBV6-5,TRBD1,TGTGCCAGCACCGGGGGGACAGGGAAAGCCTACGAGCAGTACTTC,CASTGGTGKAYEQYF
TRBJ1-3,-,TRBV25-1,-,TGTGCCAGCTGCCGCTCTGGAAACACCATATATTTT,CASCRSGNTIYF
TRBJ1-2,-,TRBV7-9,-,TGTGCCAGCAGCTCTAAAGCGGGGTTCGCTAACTATGGCTACACCTTC,CASSSKAGFANYGYTF
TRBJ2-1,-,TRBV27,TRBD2,TGTGCCCCCCGGGCCCAGAGCCCTTGTGGGGGGGGTGAGCAGTTCTTC,CAPRAQSPCGGGEQFF
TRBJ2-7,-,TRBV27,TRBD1,TGTGCCAGCAGTAGTTCCACGGGACAGGTTTCCTACGAGCAGTACTTC,CASSSSTGQVSYEQYF
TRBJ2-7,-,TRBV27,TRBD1,TGTGCCAGCAGTTTCGGGACAGGGGGGTCCTACGAGCAGTACTTC,CASSFGTGGSYEQYF
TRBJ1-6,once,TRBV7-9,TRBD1,TGTGCCAGCAGCGCCCCGGGACAGAATAATTCACCCCTCCACTTT,CASSAPGQNNSPLHF
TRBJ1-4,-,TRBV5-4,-,TGTGCCAGCAGCTTGGGCCCCCCGGTAGGAACTAATGAAAAACTGTTTTTT,CASSLGPPVGTNEKLFF
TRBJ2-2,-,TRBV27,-,TGTGCCAGCAGTTTTTACGGGCAGGCCGGGGAGCTGTTTTTT,CASSFYGQAGELFF
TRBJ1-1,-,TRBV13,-,TGTGCCAGCAGCCCTCCCGGGACTCAAGTATGGAGAGCTTTCTTT,CASSPPGTQVWRAFF
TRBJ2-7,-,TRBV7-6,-,TGTGCCAGCAGCTTAGGCGGCGGGATTTACGAGCAGTACTTC,CASSLGGGIYEQYF
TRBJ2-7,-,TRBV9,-,TGTGCCAGCAACTCCGGGCGGGGACCTACCTACGAGCAGTACTTC,CASNSGRGPTYEQYF
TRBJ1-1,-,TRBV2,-,TGTGCCAGCTGCTGGGGACCTGAGGATGAAGCTTTCTTT,CASCWGPEDEAFF
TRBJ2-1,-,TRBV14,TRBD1,TGTGCCAGCAGCCCGCCCCGACAGGGGAACCCGTACAATGAGCAGTTCTTC,CASSPPRQGNPYNEQFF
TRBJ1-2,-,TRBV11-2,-,TGTGCCAGCAGCTGGGGTCCAGGGTCGGCCTATGGCTACACCTTC,CASSWGPGSAYGYTF
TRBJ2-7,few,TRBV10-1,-,TGCGCCAGCAGTGAGGTAGAGGATTTCGACGAGCAGTACTTC,CASSEVEDFDEQYF
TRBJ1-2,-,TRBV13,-,TGTGCCAGCAGCGTCTCCCAGGGGTACAACTATGGCTACACCTTC,CASSVSQGYNYGYTF
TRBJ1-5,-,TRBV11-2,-,TGTGCCAGCAGCTTAGGGTACGGGTCCAATCAGCCCCAGCATTTT,CASSLGYGSNQPQHF
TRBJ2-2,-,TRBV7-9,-,TGTGCCAGCACCCCAATCTGGGGCAACGGGGAGCTGTTTTTT,CASTPIWGNGELFF
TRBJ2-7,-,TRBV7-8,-,TGTGCCAGCAGCTTAGGAGTAGTCTACGAGCAGTACTTC,CASSLGVVYEQYF
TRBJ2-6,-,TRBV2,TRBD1,TGTGCCAGCATCCCCGGGACAGTAGGGAGCTCTGGGGCCAACGTCCTGACTTTC,CASIPGTVGSSGANVLTF
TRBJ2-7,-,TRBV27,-,TGTGCCAGCAACATGGCAGGGGGGTACGAGCAGTACTTC,CASNMAGGYEQYF
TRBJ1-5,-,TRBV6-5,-,TGTGCCAGCAGTTCTACAGGGTTAGGCAATCAGCCCCAGCATTTT,CASSSTGLGNQPQHF
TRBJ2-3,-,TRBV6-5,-,TGTGCCAGCAGTTACGCCGGGGTCACAGATACGCAGTATTTT,CASSYAGVTDTQYF
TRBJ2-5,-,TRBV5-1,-,TGCGCCAGCAGCGAACAGGGTCACGAGACCCAGTACTTC,CASSEQGHETQYF
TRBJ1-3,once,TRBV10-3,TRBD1,TGTGCCTCCAGGGGGGGACAGGGAAACACCATATATTTT,CASRGGQGNTIYF
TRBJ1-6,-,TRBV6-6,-,TGTGCCAGCAGCACAAACCGGGATTCACCCCTCCACTTT,CASSTNRDSPLHF
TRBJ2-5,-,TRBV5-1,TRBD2,TGCGCCAGCAGCTCCGGGACTAGCAGCGGAGAGACCCAGTACTTC,CASSSGTSSGETQYF
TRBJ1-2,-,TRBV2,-,TGTGCCAGCAGTGAATGGACAGCCCTTGGGAATGGCTACACCTTC,CASSEWTALGNGYTF
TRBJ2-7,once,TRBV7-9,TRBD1,TGTGCCAGCAGCCCCTGGACAGGGGCCGAGCAGTACTTC,CASSPWTGAEQYF
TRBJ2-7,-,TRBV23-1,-,TGCGCCAGCAGTCAGGGGGACAAGGCCTACGAGCAGTACTTC,CASSQGDKAYEQYF
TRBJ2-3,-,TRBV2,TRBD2,TGTGCCAGCACCCCCGGGACTAGCGGGATCACAGATACGCAGTATTTT,CASTPGTSGITDTQYF